This T cell receptor (beta chain) was found in a study of blood T cell repertoires in COVID-19. Authors' analysis steps: Amplification with reference gene primers provided the estimates of nucleated cell counts. Libraries were prepared by immunoSEQ multiplex PCR; TCRdb keeps only in-frame clonotypes and omits some of them. V and J calls and clone size are those listed in that table; D and trimming were worked out from the DNA. The sample holds 100,000 or so clones; roughly 84% are singletons and the top ten take around 4.3%. Material: peripheral blood. The clonotype originates from a human donor in a cohort sampled during active COVID-19.

The chain's CDR3 is CASILSGGAYNEQFF. The DNA of the CDR3 is TGTGCCAGCATTCTAAGCGGGGGGGCCTACAATGAGCAGTTCTTC. The chain is built from TRBV5-5 and TRBJ2-1; 10 bases match TRBD2. V shed 6 bases and J 2 bases; nucleotides not matched to a gene: 5. The CDR3 runs 15 residues. CDR1 is SGHKS, CDR2 YYEKEE, per germline (reference sequence).